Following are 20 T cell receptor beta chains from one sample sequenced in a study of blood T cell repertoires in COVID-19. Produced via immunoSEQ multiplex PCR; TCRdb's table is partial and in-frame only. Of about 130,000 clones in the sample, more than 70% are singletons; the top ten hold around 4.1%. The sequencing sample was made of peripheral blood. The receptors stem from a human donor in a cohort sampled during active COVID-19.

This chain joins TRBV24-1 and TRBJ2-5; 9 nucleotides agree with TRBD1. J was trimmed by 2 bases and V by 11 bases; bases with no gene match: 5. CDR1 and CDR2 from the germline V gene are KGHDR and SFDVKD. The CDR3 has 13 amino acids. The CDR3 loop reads CAKRDRAQETQYF. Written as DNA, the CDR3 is TGTGCCAAACGGGACAGGGCACAAGAGACCCAGTACTTC.

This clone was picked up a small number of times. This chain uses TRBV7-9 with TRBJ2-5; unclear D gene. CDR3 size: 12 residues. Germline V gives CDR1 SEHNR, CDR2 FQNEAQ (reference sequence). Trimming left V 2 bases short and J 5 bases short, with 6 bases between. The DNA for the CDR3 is TGTGCCAGCAGCTTAAATGGCGAGACCCAGTACTTC. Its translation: CASSLNGETQYF.

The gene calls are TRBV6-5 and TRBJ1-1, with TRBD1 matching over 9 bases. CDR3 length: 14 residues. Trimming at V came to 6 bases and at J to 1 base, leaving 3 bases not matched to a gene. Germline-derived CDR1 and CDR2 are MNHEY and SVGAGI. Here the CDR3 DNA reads TGTGCCAGCAGAAGGACAGGGGAGAACACTGAAGCTTTCTTT. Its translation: CASRRTGENTEAFF.

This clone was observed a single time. The CDR3 DNA sequence: TGTGCCAGCAGCCTCAAGAGGAACACTGAAGCTTTCTTT. This gives the protein CASSLKRNTEAFF. This chain joins TRBV2 and TRBJ1-1, with no clear D. CDR1 and CDR2 (germline): SNHLY, FYNNEI. This CDR3 is built from 13 residues. V shed 6 bases and J shed 1 base, with 9 bases lying between them.

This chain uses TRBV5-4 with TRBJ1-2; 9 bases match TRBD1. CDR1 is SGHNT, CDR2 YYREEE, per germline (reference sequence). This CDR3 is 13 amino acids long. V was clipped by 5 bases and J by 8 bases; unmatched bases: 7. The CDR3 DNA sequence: TGTGCCAGCAGGGAACAGGGGGCAAGGGGCTACACCTTC. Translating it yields CASREQGARGYTF.

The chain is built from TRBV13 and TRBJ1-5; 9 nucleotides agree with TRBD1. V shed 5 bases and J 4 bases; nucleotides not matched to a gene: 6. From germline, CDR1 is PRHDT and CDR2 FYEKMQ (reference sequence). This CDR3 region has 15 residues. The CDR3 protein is CASSRATGGNQPQHF. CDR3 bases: TGTGCCAGCAGCAGAGCGACAGGGGGGAATCAGCCCCAGCATTTT.

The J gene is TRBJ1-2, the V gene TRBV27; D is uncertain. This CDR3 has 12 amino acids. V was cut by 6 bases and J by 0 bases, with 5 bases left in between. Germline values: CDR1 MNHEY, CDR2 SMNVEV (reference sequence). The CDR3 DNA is TGTGCCAGCAGGGCCGCTAACTATGGCTACACCTTC. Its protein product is CASRAANYGYTF.

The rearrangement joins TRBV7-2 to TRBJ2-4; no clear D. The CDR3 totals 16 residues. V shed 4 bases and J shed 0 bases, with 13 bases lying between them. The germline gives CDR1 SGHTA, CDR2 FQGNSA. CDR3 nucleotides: TGTGCCAGCAGCTCTGACTTTTTACTAGCCAAAAACATTCAGTACTTC. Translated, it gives CASSSDFLLAKNIQYF.

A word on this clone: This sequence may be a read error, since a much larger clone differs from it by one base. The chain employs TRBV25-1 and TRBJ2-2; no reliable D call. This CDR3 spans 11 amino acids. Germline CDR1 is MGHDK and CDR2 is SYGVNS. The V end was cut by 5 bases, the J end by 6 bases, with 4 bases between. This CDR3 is CASSSSGELFF. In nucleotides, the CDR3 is TGTGCCAGCAGTTCCTCCGGGGAGCTGTTTTTT.

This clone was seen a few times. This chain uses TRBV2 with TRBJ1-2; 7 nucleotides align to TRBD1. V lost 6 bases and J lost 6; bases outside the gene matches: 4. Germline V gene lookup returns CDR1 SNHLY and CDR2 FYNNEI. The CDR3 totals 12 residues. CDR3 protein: CASSTQGDGYTF. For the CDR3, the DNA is TGTGCCAGCAGCACCCAGGGGGATGGCTACACCTTC.

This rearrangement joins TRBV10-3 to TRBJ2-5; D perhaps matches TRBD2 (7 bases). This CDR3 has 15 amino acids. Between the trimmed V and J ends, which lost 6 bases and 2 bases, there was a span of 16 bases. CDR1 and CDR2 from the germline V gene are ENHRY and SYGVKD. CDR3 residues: CAISVGGGGQETQYF. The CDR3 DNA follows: TGTGCCATCAGCGTTGGGGGGGGCGGGCAAGAGACCCAGTACTTC.

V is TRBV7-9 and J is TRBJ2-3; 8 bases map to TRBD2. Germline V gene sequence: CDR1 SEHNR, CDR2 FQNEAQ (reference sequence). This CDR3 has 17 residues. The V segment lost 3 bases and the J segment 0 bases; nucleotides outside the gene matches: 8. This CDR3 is CASSFPTSGLSTDTQYF. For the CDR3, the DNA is TGTGCCAGCAGCTTCCCAACTAGCGGTCTAAGCACAGATACGCAGTATTTT.

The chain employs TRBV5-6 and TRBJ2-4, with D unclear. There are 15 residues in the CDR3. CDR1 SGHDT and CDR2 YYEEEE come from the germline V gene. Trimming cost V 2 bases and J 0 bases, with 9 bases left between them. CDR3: CASSFRGIAKNIQYF. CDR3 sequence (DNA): TGTGCCAGCAGCTTCAGAGGCATAGCCAAAAACATTCAGTACTTC.

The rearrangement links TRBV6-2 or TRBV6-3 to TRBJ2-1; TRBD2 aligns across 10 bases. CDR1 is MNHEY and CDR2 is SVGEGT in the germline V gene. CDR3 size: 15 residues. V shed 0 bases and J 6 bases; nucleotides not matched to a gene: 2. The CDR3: CASSYSASGGNEQFF. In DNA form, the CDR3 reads TGTGCCAGCAGTTACTCGGCTAGCGGGGGCAATGAGCAGTTCTTC.

The CDR3 here is CASSLAEPGQGDEQYF. CDR3 DNA sequence: TGTGCCAGCAGCTTAGCGGAACCGGGACAGGGCGACGAGCAGTACTTC. This chain uses TRBV7-8 with TRBJ2-7; 9 nucleotides match TRBD1. CDR3 length equals 16 residues. V lost 0 bases, J lost 5 bases, and 8 bases stayed unmatched. The V gene's germline CDR1 is SGHVS and CDR2 FQNEAQ.

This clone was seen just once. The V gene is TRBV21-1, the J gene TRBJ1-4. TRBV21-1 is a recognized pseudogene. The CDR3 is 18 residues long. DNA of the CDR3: TGTGCCAGCAGCAAACCCGAAAGGAGACCCCGTGGAAATGAAAAACTGTTTTTT. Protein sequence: CASSKPERRPRGNEKLFF.

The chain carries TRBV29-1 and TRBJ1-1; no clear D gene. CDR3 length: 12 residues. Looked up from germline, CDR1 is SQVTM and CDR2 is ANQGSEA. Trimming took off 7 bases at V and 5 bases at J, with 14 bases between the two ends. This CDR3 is CSGNLIRTEAFF. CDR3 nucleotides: TGCAGCGGAAACCTAATACGGACTGAAGCTTTCTTT.

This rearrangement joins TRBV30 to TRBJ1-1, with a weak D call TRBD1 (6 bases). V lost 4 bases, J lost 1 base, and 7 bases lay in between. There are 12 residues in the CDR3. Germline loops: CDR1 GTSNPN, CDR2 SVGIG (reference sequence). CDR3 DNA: TGTGCCTGGAAACAGGGGAACACTGAAGCTTTCTTT. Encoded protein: CAWKQGNTEAFF.

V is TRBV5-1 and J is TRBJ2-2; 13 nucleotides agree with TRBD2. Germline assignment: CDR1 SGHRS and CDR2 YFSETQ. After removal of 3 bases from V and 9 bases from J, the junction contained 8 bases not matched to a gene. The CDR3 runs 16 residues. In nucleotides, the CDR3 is TGCGCCAGCAGCTCCGGACTAGCGGGAGAGTTAAGGGAGCTGTTTTTT. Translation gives CASSSGLAGELRELFF.

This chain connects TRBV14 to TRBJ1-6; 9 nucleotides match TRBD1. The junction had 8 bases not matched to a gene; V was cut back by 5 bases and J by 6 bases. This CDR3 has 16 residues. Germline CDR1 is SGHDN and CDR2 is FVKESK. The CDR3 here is CASSLFGQGPNSPLHF. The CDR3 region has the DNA TGTGCCAGCAGCTTATTCGGACAGGGGCCTAATTCACCCCTCCACTTT.